The 2 T cell receptor beta chains given below trace back to one sample, sequenced in a study of T cell repertoires in cytomegalovirus infection. TCRdb passed the reads through MiXCR, listing each CDR3 protein once. The sample yields about 770,000 distinct CDR3 sequences, just under 30% seen once. These receptors' targets are unknown. Source: cultured CD8+ T cells from PBMCs, taken from culture after CMV antigen stimulation. The receptors here all came from a human donor in good health (CMV status not recorded). Some clones in this sample may be carry-over from other donors' samples.

The V and J genes are TRBV7-6 and TRBJ2-4, with D possibly being TRBD2 (5 bases). V lost 4 bases to trimming and J lost 3 bases, with 22 bases between them. Germline-derived CDR1 and CDR2 are SGHVS and FNYEAQ. There are 18 residues in the CDR3. CDR3 DNA sequence: TGTGCCAGCAGCTCATCTCCCCTCGGGATCATGATCAAAAACATTCAGTACTTC. Translated, it gives CASSSSPLGIMIKNIQYF.

Only a few counts were recorded for this clonotype. J is TRBJ2-2 and V is TRBV6-2 or TRBV6-3; the D is unclear. V was trimmed by 6 bases and J by 10 bases, leaving 12 bases between them. CDR3 length: 12 amino acids. Germline assignment: CDR1 MNHEY and CDR2 SVGEGT. The CDR3 DNA sequence: TGTGCCAGCAGCCCGGGCTTCGTGGAGCTGTTTTTT. Protein product: CASSPGFVELFF.